The clone carrying this T cell receptor (beta chain) was counted only a few times. Its antigen is not identified. The sample belongs to a study of beta chain features in type 1 diabetes. In the study overall: No patient-donor differences in age, gender, total cells or subset yield.

Study findings and constraints: Insertions at VDJ junctions were less frequent in type 1 diabetes patients. These patients also deleted more nucleotides at the same junctions.

The sequenced template was cDNA made from the entire isolated RNA. Generated by immunoSEQ multiplex PCR, the TCRdb table keeps only in-frame clones and is missing some. The sample comprises around 400,000 clones, 10% to 15% of which are singletons, and 0.017% rests with the top ten. Purity exceeded 98% in all sorted populations. The clonotype originates from a man aged 18 to 30 in good health. The specimen sequenced was naive CD4+ T cells from blood.

The CDR3 sequence is CASSPGLRVAFF. In DNA, the CDR3 is TGTGCCAGCAGCCCGGGACTTCGGGTCGCGTTCTTC. The genes are TRBV7-2 and TRBJ2-1; weak D call: TRBD2 (6 bases). With 5 bases removed from V and 15 bases from J, the gap between germline ends came to 17 bases. CDR3 length: 12 amino acids. In germline, CDR1 is SGHTA, CDR2 FQGNSA.